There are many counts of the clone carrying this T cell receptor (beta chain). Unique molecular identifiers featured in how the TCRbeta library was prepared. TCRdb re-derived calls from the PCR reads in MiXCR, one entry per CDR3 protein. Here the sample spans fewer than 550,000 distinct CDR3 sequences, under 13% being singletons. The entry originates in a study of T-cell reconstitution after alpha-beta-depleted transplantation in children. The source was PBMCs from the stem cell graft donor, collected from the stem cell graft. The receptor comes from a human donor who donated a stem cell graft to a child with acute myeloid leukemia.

This CDR3 is CSYRDGASPLHF. In nucleotides, the CDR3 is TGCAGCTACAGGGATGGAGCTTCACCCCTCCACTTT. The V and J genes are TRBV29-1 and TRBJ1-6, with D possibly being TRBD1 (6 bases). Germline CDR1 is SQVTM and CDR2 is ANQGSEA. Trimming took 8 bases from V and 9 from J, leaving 14 bases between them. The CDR3 has 12 amino acids.